This T cell receptor beta chain was obtained from a study of T cell responses to AZD1222 COVID-19 vaccine. As for this clone: Its specificity is not known.

The germline gives CDR1 LNHDA, CDR2 SQIVND (reference sequence). The germline V and J ends were trimmed by 8 bases and 4 bases, with 14 bases remaining between them. The CDR3 runs to 13 residues. Sequencing was performed with immunoSEQ multiplex PCR; in TCRdb, only in-frame clones are kept and a portion is missing. The data show about 39,000 clones, with roughly 85% seen just once and 26% held by the top ten. Study-wide findings and caveats: Of the AZD1222 recipients, only 5 or 6 were seropositive at baseline.

This rearrangement joins TRBV19 to TRBJ1-1; D remains unclear. The receptor was derived from an adult who received the MenACWY meningococcal vaccine as a control. The sample consisted of peripheral blood, taken 28 days after the second dose of the MenACWY control vaccine. In nucleotides, the CDR3 is TGTGCCAGTCGTACGGGGTTTGGCACTGAAGCTTTCTTT. Translated: CASRTGFGTEAFF.